Below, one T cell receptor (beta chain) is given with its context. This sample was taken from a study of blood T cell repertoires in COVID-19. At the level of the study: Spain, Italy and the United States supplied samples that represented acute and convalescent COVID-19. PBMCs, B-cell-depleted T cells, or T cells were the source of the cDNA or gDNA that made up the material.

Authors' analysis steps: Estimated nucleated cell counts came from reference gene primer amplification. Here immunoSEQ multiplex PCR was the method, and the copy in TCRdb shows in-frame clones only, minus some. The DNA was the basis for D and trimming; V, J and clone size are from that table. The table shows 200,000 to 300,000 clones, with under 90% occurring only once. V lost 6 bases and J lost 1; bases outside the gene matches: 1. The CDR3 consists of 14 residues. CDR1 LNHDA and CDR2 SQIVND come from the germline V gene (reference sequence). The clonotype comes from a man in his 60s with acute or convalescent COVID-19. The chain carries TRBV19 and TRBJ2-2, with 8 positions matching TRBD1. Source material: peripheral blood. This chain's CDR3 is CASSGQGNTGELFF. The CDR3 DNA follows: TGTGCCAGTAGCGGACAGGGGAACACCGGGGAGCTGTTTTTT.